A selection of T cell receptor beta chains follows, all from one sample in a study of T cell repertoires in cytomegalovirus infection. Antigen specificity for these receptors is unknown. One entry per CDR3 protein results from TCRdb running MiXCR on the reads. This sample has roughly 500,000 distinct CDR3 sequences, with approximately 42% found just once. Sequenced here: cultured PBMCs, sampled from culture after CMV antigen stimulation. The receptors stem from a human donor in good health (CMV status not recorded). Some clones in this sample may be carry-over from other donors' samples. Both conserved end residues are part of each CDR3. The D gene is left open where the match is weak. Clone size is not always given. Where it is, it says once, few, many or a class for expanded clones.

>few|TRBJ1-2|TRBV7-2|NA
TGTGCCAGCAGCGGAGACAGCTTTTCCTATGGCTACACCTTC
CASSGDSFSYGYTF
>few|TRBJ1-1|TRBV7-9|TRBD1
TGTGCCAGCAGCCCCGGGACAGGGGATTTTGCTTTCTTT
CASSPGTGDFAFF
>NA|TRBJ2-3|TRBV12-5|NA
TGTGCTAGTGCCCTTTCCGCCACAGATACGCAGTATTTT
CASALSATDTQYF
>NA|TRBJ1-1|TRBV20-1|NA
TGCAGTGCTAGAAATACGGGGGGAATCCCATGGGGTAGGCAGACTGAAGCTTTCTTT
CSARNTGGIPWGRQTEAFF
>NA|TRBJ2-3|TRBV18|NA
TGTGCCAGCTCACCCCTCGCACGCACAGATACGCAGTATTTT
CASSPLARTDTQYF
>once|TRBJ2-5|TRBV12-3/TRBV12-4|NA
TGTGCCAGCAGTTTTATGGGCAGCCAAGAGACCCAGTACTTC
CASSFMGSQETQYF
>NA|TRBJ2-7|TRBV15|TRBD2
TGTGCCACGAGTAGCGGGACTCGCGGAGGGTACGAGCAGTACTTC
CATSSGTRGGYEQYF
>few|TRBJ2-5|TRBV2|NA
TGTGCCAGCAGTGAGACAGCTCAAGAGACCCAGTACTTC
CASSETAQETQYF
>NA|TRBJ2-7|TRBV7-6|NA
TGTGCCAGCAGCCCTCCGGTAGGCCGCTACGAGCAGTACTTC
CASSPPVGRYEQYF
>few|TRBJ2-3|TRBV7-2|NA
TGTGCCAGCAGCTTGATCGGGGGAGATACGCAGTATTTT
CASSLIGGDTQYF
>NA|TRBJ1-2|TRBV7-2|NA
TGTGCCAGCAGCTTAGTTGGTTCGGGTTTTTATGGCTACACCTTC
CASSLVGSGFYGYTF
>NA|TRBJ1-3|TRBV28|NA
TGTGCCAGTTTTTCGGCTGGGTCTGGAAACACCATATATTTT
CASFSAGSGNTIYF
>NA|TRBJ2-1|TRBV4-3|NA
TGCGCCAGCAGCCAAGTCGACAGCTCCCACTCCTACAATGAGCAGTTCTTC
CASSQVDSSHSYNEQFF
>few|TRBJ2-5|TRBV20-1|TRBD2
TGCAGTGCTAGCTCCGCTAGCGGGGTTCAAGAGACCCAGTACTTC
CSASSASGVQETQYF
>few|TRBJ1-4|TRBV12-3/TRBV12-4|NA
TGTGCCAGCAGTGTCACAGGGCCGGCGGGAGAAAAACTGTTTTTT
CASSVTGPAGEKLFF
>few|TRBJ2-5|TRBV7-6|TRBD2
TGTGCCAGCAGCTCCAAAGGTTGGCGGGGGGCCGCGGGAGAGACCCAGTACTTC
CASSSKGWRGAAGETQYF
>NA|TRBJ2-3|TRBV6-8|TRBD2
TGTGCCAGCCGTGCTAGCGGGGGGCTAGCCACAGATACGCAGTATTTT
CASRASGGLATDTQYF
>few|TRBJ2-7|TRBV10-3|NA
TGTGCCATCAGTGGAGACGGTTTTGAGCAGTACTTC
CAISGDGFEQYF
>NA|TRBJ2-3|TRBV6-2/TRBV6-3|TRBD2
TGTGCCAGCCACCAAGCGGGAGTCAGGACAGATACGCAGTATTTT
CASHQAGVRTDTQYF
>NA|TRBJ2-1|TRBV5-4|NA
TGTGCCAGCAGCCCAGGGGGGATTGGGAATGAGCAGTTCTTC
CASSPGGIGNEQFF
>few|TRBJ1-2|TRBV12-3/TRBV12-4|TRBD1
TGTGCCAGCAGTCCGCTACCGGGACAGGGAGCTTCCGGCTATGGCTACACCTTC
CASSPLPGQGASGYGYTF
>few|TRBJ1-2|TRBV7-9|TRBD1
TGTGCCAGCAGCTGGGGGGACAGGGGAGGCGGCTACACCTTC
CASSWGDRGGGYTF
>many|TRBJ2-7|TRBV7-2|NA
TGTGCCAGCAGCTTAGTAGCCTCGCACGAGCAGTACTTC
CASSLVASHEQYF
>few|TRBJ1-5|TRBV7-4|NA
TGTGCCAGCAGCTTAGACACTGTTCAGCCCCAGCATTTT
CASSLDTVQPQHF
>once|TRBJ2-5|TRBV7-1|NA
TGTGCCAGCAGCTCACCCCCCCAGCGCACGGAGACCCAGTACTTC
CASSSPPQRTETQYF
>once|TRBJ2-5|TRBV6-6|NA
TGTGCCAGCAGTTACTCGCTCAGGGTAGAGGAAGAGACCCAGTACTTC
CASSYSLRVEEETQYF
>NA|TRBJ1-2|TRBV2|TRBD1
TGTGCCAGCAGTCTAGGGACAGGCGATCCCTATGGCTACACCTTC
CASSLGTGDPYGYTF
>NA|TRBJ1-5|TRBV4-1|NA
TGCGCCAGCAGCCAAGGGGTAAGCAATCAGCCCCAGCATTTT
CASSQGVSNQPQHF
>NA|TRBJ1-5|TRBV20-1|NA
TGCAGTGCTAGACAGGGCAATCAGCCCCAGCATTTT
CSARQGNQPQHF
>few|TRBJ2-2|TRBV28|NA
TGTGCCATCTACGGGAACGGGGAGCTGTTTTTT
CAIYGNGELFF
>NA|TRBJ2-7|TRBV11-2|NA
TGTGCCAGCAGCTCCGGGACGACATCATCCTACGAGCAGTACTTC
CASSSGTTSSYEQYF
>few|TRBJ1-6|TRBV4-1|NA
TGCGCCAGCAGCCACCCGATCAGGGACTATAATTCACCCCTCCACTTT
CASSHPIRDYNSPLHF
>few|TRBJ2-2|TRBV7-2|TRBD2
TGTGCCAGCAGCAAGACTAGCGGAGTGACCGGGGAGCTGTTTTTT
CASSKTSGVTGELFF
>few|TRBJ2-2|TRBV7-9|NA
TGTGCCAGCAGCTTGTGGGGAAACTCGAACACCGGGGAGCTGTTTTTT
CASSLWGNSNTGELFF
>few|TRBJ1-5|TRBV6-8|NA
TGTGCCAGCAGTAAGACAGGCGGCAATCAGCCCCAGCATTTT
CASSKTGGNQPQHF
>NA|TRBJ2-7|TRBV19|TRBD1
TGTGCCAGTAGTATCACGGGACAGGGTGGCGAGCAGTACTTC
CASSITGQGGEQYF
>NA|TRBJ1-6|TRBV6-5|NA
TGTGCCAGCAGTTACTCACCCTACAGGGTCTCTAATTCACCCCTCCACTTT
CASSYSPYRVSNSPLHF
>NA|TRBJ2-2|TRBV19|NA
TGTGCCAGTAGTTTTCTCGCAGGGAACACCGGGGAGCTGTTTTTT
CASSFLAGNTGELFF
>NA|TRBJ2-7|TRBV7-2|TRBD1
TGTGCCAGCAGCTTAGGTACGGGACAGGGTTATTACGAGCAGTACTTC
CASSLGTGQGYYEQYF
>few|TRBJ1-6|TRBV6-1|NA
TGTGCCAGCAGTCTGGGATCACAGATCCTTCATTATAATTCACCCCTCCACTTT
CASSLGSQILHYNSPLHF
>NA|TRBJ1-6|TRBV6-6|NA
TGTGCCAGCAGTTACTCGACGATCAGGAGGGATTCACCCCTCCACTTT
CASSYSTIRRDSPLHF
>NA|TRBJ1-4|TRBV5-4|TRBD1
TGTGCCAGCAGCCCTGCAGGGGGTTCGGAAGAAAAACTGTTTTTT
CASSPAGGSEEKLFF
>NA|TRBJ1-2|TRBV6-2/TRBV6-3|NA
TGTGCCAGCAGCCCCCCGGCTTCCTATGGCTACACCTTC
CASSPPASYGYTF
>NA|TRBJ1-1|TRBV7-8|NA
TGTGCCAGCGGTACCGACTGGGGCACTGAAGCTTTCTTT
CASGTDWGTEAFF
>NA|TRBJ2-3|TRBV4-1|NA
TGCGCCAGCAGCCAAGGTCGGGGACCTAGTCAAAGGAATACGCAGTATTTT
CASSQGRGPSQRNTQYF